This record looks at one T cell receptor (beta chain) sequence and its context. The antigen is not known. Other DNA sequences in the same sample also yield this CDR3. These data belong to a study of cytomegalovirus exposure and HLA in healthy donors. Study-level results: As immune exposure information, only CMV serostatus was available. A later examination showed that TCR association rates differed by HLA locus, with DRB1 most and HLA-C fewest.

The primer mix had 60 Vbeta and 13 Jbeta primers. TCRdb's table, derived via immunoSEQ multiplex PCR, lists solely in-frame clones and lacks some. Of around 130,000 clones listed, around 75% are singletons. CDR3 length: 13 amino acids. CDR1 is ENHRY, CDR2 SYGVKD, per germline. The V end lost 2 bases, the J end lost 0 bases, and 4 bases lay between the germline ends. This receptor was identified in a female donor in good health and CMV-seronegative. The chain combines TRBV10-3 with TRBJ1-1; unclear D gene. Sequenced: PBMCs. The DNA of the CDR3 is TGTGCCATCAGTGAGCAGGTGAACACTGAAGCTTTCTTT. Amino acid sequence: CAISEQVNTEAFF.